This T cell receptor beta chain is from a study of control samples from healthy donors and cancer patients. Assay used: immunoSEQ multiplex PCR; TCRdb lists only in-frame clones, some missing. The sample holds about 60,000 clones, approximately 86% seen once. CDR1 is LGHDT, CDR2 YNNKEL, per germline (reference sequence). The CDR3 contains 15 residues. V lost 3 bases and J lost 4; bases outside the gene matches: 0. The sequence came from a man aged 50 or older in good health. Material for sequencing was blood. The V call is TRBV3-1 (or the pseudogene TRBV3-2), the J call TRBJ2-1, with 13 nucleotides matching TRBD2. CDR3 residues: CASSQGLAGYNEQFF. The CDR3 DNA reads as TGTGCCAGCAGCCAGGGACTAGCGGGGTACAATGAGCAGTTCTTC.